A single sample gave rise to the 32 T cell receptor beta chains below, sequenced in a study of cytomegalovirus exposure and HLA in healthy donors. Primers: 60 Vbeta forward and 13 Jbeta reverse. Profiled with immunoSEQ multiplex PCR; TCRdb holds only in-frame clones, not every one. The sample yields some 170,000 clones, more than 80% seen once. Source material: PBMCs. Every receptor here comes from a woman aged 18-29 years in good health and CMV-seropositive.

This clone was observed a handful of times. The rearrangement joins TRBV28 to TRBJ2-3; the D gene is possibly TRBD2 (5 bases). This CDR3 has 12 amino acids. Trimming stripped 5 bases from V and 6 bases from J, with 9 bases between. From germline, CDR1 is MDHEN and CDR2 SYDVKM. The DNA for the CDR3 is TGTGCCAGCAGTCAGCGGTCTGATACGCAGTATTTT. Translating gives CASSQRSDTQYF.

The chain uses TRBV4-2 and TRBJ2-3, with 8 bases identical to TRBD2. Germline loops: CDR1 LGHNA, CDR2 YNFKEQ. Germline trimming cut 5 bases from V and 4 bases from J; bases unmatched to any gene: 11. CDR3 length: 16 amino acids. CDR3 in amino acids: CASSYPRGGDADTQYF. Here the CDR3 DNA reads TGTGCCAGCAGCTACCCTCGGGGGGGCGACGCAGATACGCAGTATTTT.

The genes are TRBV4-1 and TRBJ2-2, with 7 positions matching TRBD2. This CDR3 has 17 residues. Trimming cost V 4 bases and J 6 bases; bases outside gene matches: 14. The V gene's germline CDR1 is MGHRA and CDR2 YSYEKL. The CDR3 sequence: CASSPRVGGGVSGELFF. The CDR3 bases are TGCGCCAGCAGCCCGCGGGTGGGGGGAGGGGTGTCCGGGGAGCTGTTTTTT.

Only a few counts were recorded for this clone. The sample has other DNA sequences that encode this CDR3 too. V is TRBV5-4 and J is TRBJ2-5; 12 positions match TRBD2. Germline CDR1 and CDR2: SGHNT and YYREEE (reference sequence). The V gene end was trimmed by 0 bases and the J gene end by 5 bases; junction bases not matched to a gene: 5. The CDR3 totals 16 residues. DNA of the CDR3: TGTGCCAGCAGCTTGGAGCTAGCGGGGGGGCAGGAGACCCAGTACTTC. This translates into CASSLELAGGQETQYF. The full variable domain, its missing parts supplied by reference TRBV5-4 and TRBJ2-5, is ETGVTQSPTHLIKTRGQQVTLRCSSQSGHNTVSWYQQALGQGPQFIFQYYREEENGRGNFPPRFSGLQFPNYSSELNVNALELDDSALYLCASSLELAGGQETQYFGPGTRLLVL.

V gene TRBV11-1 combines with J gene TRBJ2-2; TRBD1 matches 8 bases. The V gene end was trimmed by 2 bases and the J gene end by 6 bases; junction bases not matched to a gene: 2. The CDR3 runs to 14 residues. From germline, CDR1 is SGHAT and CDR2 FQDESV (reference sequence). The CDR3 loop is CASSLPGGSGELFF. CDR3 bases: TGTGCCAGCAGCTTACCAGGGGGCTCCGGGGAGCTGTTTTTT. Full variable domain (outside the CDR3, taken from reference TRBV11-1 and TRBJ2-2): EAEVAQSPRYKITEKSQAVAFWCDPISGHATLYWYRQILGQGPELLVQFQDESVVDDSQLPKDRFSAERLKGVDSTLKIQPAELGDSAMYLCASSLPGGSGELFFGEGSRLTVL.

This chain uses TRBV28 with TRBJ2-4; D unresolved. This CDR3 contains 15 residues. Germline CDR1 MDHEN, CDR2 SYDVKM. V gave up 7 bases and J gave up 6 bases, with 19 bases separating them. The CDR3 protein is CASNSSPSPPNIQYF. In nucleotides, the CDR3 is TGTGCCAGCAACTCCTCCCCGTCCCCTCCAAACATTCAGTACTTC.

The J gene is TRBJ2-3, the V gene TRBV5-6, with 7 bases aligning to TRBD2. Germline V gene data show CDR1 as SGHDT and CDR2 as YYEEEE. The CDR3 runs 16 residues. V dropped 4 bases and J dropped 4; count of bases not matched to a gene: 12. The CDR3 is CASSPWEGGLADTQYF. DNA for the CDR3: TGTGCCAGCAGCCCATGGGAGGGAGGTCTGGCAGATACGCAGTATTTT.

Concerning this clone: Other DNA variants within this sample encode the same CDR3. V gene TRBV5-1 combines with J gene TRBJ2-3, with D hard to call. Germline values: CDR1 SGHRS, CDR2 YFSETQ. V dropped 0 bases and J dropped 3 bases, with 5 bases sitting between them. The CDR3 is made up of 13 amino acids. Written as DNA, the CDR3 is TGCGCCAGCAGCTTGGGGAGAACAGATACGCAGTATTTT. Protein: CASSLGRTDTQYF. Full variable domain (remainder filled in from reference TRBV5-1 and TRBJ2-3): KAGVTQTPRYLIKTRGQQVTLSCSPISGHRSVSWYQQTPGQGLQFLFEYFSETQRNKGNFPGRFSGRQFSNSRSEMNVSTLELGDSALYLCASSLGRTDTQYFGPGTRLTVL.

In nucleotides, the CDR3 is TGTGCCACCAGCAGAGAAGAGACAGCCTACTATGGCTACACCTTC. Translated: CATSREETAYYGYTF. The J gene is TRBJ1-2, the V gene TRBV15; tentative D call: TRBD1 (5 bases). There are 15 residues in the CDR3. Per germline, CDR1 LNHNV and CDR2 YYDKDF (reference sequence). Trimming cost V 0 bases and J 3 bases, with 11 bases left between them.

This clone was detected only a few times. The rearrangement links TRBV6-5 to TRBJ1-1, with D unclear. V shed 3 bases and J shed 1 base, with 9 bases lying between them. This CDR3 is 14 amino acids long. CDR1 MNHEY and CDR2 SVGAGI come from the germline V gene. Here the CDR3 DNA reads TGTGCCAGCAGTTATACCGAACAGAACACTGAAGCTTTCTTT. Translating it yields CASSYTEQNTEAFF.

The chain has TRBV9 and TRBJ2-1; D might be TRBD2 (6 bases). V was clipped by 4 bases and J by 1 base, with 12 bases between them. This CDR3 spans 15 amino acids. Germline CDR1 SGDLS, CDR2 YYNGEE. CDR3 DNA: TGTGCCAGCAGCCCAATAGCGGAGTCCTACAATGAGCAGTTCTTC. It encodes CASSPIAESYNEQFF.

This chain uses TRBV30 with TRBJ2-7; 7 bases are a match to TRBD2. Germline V gives CDR1 GTSNPN, CDR2 SVGIG (reference sequence). The CDR3 totals 14 residues. V dropped 4 bases and J dropped 2; count of bases not matched to a gene: 8. This chain's CDR3 is CAWITGRGTYEQYF. In DNA, the CDR3 is TGTGCCTGGATAACGGGGCGGGGGACCTACGAGCAGTACTTC.

A note on this clone: Different DNA sequences within this sample yield the same CDR3. This chain joins TRBV5-6 and TRBJ2-3; 8 nucleotides line up with TRBD2. The ends lost 1 base at V and 1 base at J; junction bases unmatched: 2. Per the germline V gene, CDR1 is SGHDT and CDR2 is YYEEEE. This CDR3 is built from 15 residues. As DNA, the CDR3 is TGTGCCAGCAGCTTGCCGGGGGGGGGCACAGATACGCAGTATTTT. It specifies CASSLPGGGTDTQYF.

The CDR3 spells CASSIVTDSPLHF. The DNA of the CDR3 is TGTGCCAGTAGTATAGTTACAGATTCACCCCTCCACTTT. V gene TRBV19 combines with J gene TRBJ1-6; D uncertain. Germline-derived CDR1 and CDR2 are LNHDA and SQIVND (reference sequence). The V and J ends lost 1 base and 8 bases respectively, with 6 bases between them. The CDR3 is 13 amino acids.

This clone was observed once. V gene TRBV5-1 combines with J gene TRBJ1-1, with D uncertain. Germline CDR1 and CDR2: SGHRS and YFSETQ. V lost 4 bases and J 0 bases, leaving 13 bases between the germline ends. The CDR3 runs 15 residues. CDR3 protein: CASSPTRNMNTEAFF. In DNA form, the CDR3 reads TGCGCCAGCAGCCCCACAAGAAACATGAACACTGAAGCTTTCTTT.

The chain joins TRBV6-5 to TRBJ2-5; 8 positions match TRBD1. V lost 6 bases and J lost 4; bases outside the gene matches: 4. Germline-derived CDR1 and CDR2 are MNHEY and SVGAGI. This CDR3 has 13 amino acids. The chain's CDR3 is CASSGQGRETQYF. Here the CDR3 DNA reads TGTGCCAGCAGCGGACAGGGAAGAGAGACCCAGTACTTC.

This clone was observed a handful of times. This chain links TRBV27 with TRBJ2-7; D perhaps matches TRBD1 (6 bases). CDR1 and CDR2 from the germline V gene are MNHEY and SMNVEV (reference sequence). V lost 5 bases and J lost 0, with 8 bases in between. CDR3 size: 13 residues. CDR3 in DNA: TGTGCCAGCAGTAGCAGGGGCTCCTACGAGCAGTACTTC. It yields the protein CASSSRGSYEQYF.

The rearrangement joins TRBV11-2 to TRBJ1-1; 7 bases fit TRBD1. V lost 6 bases to trimming and J lost 10 bases; unmatched junction nucleotides: 17. There are 15 residues in the CDR3. Germline V gene data show CDR1 as SGHAT and CDR2 as FQNNGV. CDR3 in DNA: TGTGCCAGCAGTCTAGGGTCGGGACAGTTTAGCGGAGCTTTCTTT. Protein sequence: CASSLGSGQFSGAFF.

This chain connects TRBV15 to TRBJ2-1, with TRBD2 identical over 7 bases. Germline-derived CDR1 and CDR2 are LNHNV and YYDKDF (reference sequence). The V gene end was trimmed by 0 bases and the J gene end by 0 bases; junction bases not matched to a gene: 5. CDR3 length: 17 amino acids. For the CDR3, the DNA is TGTGCCACCAGCAGAGAATTGCGGGGGAGCTCCTACAATGAGCAGTTCTTC. This encodes CATSRELRGSSYNEQFF.

The CDR3 region has the DNA TGTGCCAGCAGTTTATTGGGCGGGGAGATAGGGACCCAGTACTTC. This encodes CASSLLGGEIGTQYF. This sequence joins TRBV28 and TRBJ2-5; D may be TRBD2 (6 bases). V shed 1 base and J shed 7 bases, with 16 bases lying between them. Germline V gene sequence: CDR1 MDHEN, CDR2 SYDVKM. This CDR3 comprises 15 residues.

This chain's CDR3 is CASKGRSTEAFF. DNA for the CDR3: TGTGCCAGCAAGGGGAGGAGCACTGAAGCTTTCTTT. The chain couples TRBV2 to TRBJ1-1; a possible D gene is TRBD1 (5 bases). CDR1 and CDR2 (germline): SNHLY, FYNNEI. This CDR3 region has 12 residues. The germline V and J ends were trimmed by 7 bases and 4 bases, with 10 bases remaining between them.

This rearrangement joins TRBV4-1 to TRBJ1-5; 10 positions match TRBD1. Trimming took 3 bases from V and 7 from J; bases not matched to a gene: 9. This CDR3 spans 16 amino acids. The germline V gene encodes CDR1 MGHRA and CDR2 YSYEKL. The CDR3 here is CASSHERDRGGQPQHF. CDR3 DNA sequence: TGCGCCAGCAGCCATGAGCGGGACAGGGGCGGCCAGCCCCAGCATTTT.

This chain joins TRBV9 and TRBJ1-5; D not certain. This CDR3 is 14 amino acids long. The V and J ends lost 4 bases and 0 bases respectively, with 8 bases between them. The germline V gene encodes CDR1 SGDLS and CDR2 YYNGEE. The CDR3 DNA reads TGTGCCAGCAGCATCGGGAATAGCAATCAGCCCCAGCATTTT. The encoded protein is CASSIGNSNQPQHF.

The V gene is TRBV7-9, the J gene TRBJ2-3; no clear D gene. CDR1 and CDR2 (germline): SEHNR, FQNEAQ (reference sequence). CDR3 length: 13 amino acids. V was clipped by 8 bases and J by 3 bases, with 12 bases between them. CDR3 sequence: CASRSEATDTQYF. The CDR3, as DNA: TGTGCCAGCCGGTCCGAGGCTACAGATACGCAGTATTTT.

The chain links TRBV9 to TRBJ1-2; 9 bases line up with TRBD1. Germline V CDR1 and CDR2: SGDLS, YYNGEE. V was clipped by 0 bases and J by 0 bases; unmatched bases: 6. CDR3 size: 17 residues. CDR3 sequence (DNA): TGTGCCAGCAGCGTAGATAGGACAGGGGCGACTAACTATGGCTACACCTTC. This encodes CASSVDRTGATNYGYTF. The variable domain in full, completed from reference TRBV9 and TRBJ1-2, reads DSGVTQTPKHLITATGQRVTLRCSPRSGDLSVYWYQQSLDQGLQFLIQYYNGEERAKGNILERFSAQQFPDLHSELNLSSLELGDSALYFCASSVDRTGATNYGYTFGSGTRLTVV.

The rearrangement uses TRBV28 and TRBJ2-4; D is possibly TRBD1 (5 bases). The CDR3 is made up of 15 amino acids. Trimming cost V 3 bases and J 9 bases, with 18 bases left between them. Germline V gene sequence: CDR1 MDHEN, CDR2 SYDVKM. The DNA for the CDR3 is TGTGCCAGCAGTTTTTCGGCAGAGGATAGGGGCATTCAGTACTTC. Its translation is CASSFSAEDRGIQYF.

The V call is TRBV4-1, the J call TRBJ2-7; TRBD2 might be the D (5 bases). The germline gives CDR1 MGHRA, CDR2 YSYEKL. The CDR3 loop spans 16 amino acids. The V gene lost 0 bases and the J gene lost 4 bases, with 16 bases spanning the gap. The CDR3 here is CASSQETGFEEYEQYF. The DNA of the CDR3 is TGCGCCAGCAGCCAAGAGACGGGGTTTGAGGAATACGAGCAGTACTTC.

The chain has TRBV9 and TRBJ1-5; 9 positions match TRBD1. V trimming: 4 bases; J trimming: 10 bases; junction bases outside the gene matches: 9. This CDR3 has 14 amino acids. The V gene's germline CDR1 is SGDLS and CDR2 YYNGEE. This CDR3 is CASSTTGGISPQHF. The DNA for the CDR3 is TGTGCCAGCAGCACGACAGGGGGAATCAGCCCCCAGCATTTT.

The chain employs TRBV25-1 and TRBJ1-5, with 7 bases identical to TRBD1. The CDR3 consists of 14 residues. Germline CDR1 is MGHDK and CDR2 is SYGVNS. V dropped 3 bases and J dropped 2; count of bases not matched to a gene: 1. CDR3 sequence (DNA): TGTGCCAGCAGTGAGGGGACAGGCAATCAGCCCCAGCATTTT. Translated, it gives CASSEGTGNQPQHF.

The V gene is TRBV7-2, the J gene TRBJ2-3; D may be TRBD1 (5 bases). Germline V CDR1 and CDR2: SGHTA, FQGNSA. V lost 1 base and J lost 2, with 10 bases in between. This CDR3 spans 15 amino acids. Here the CDR3 DNA reads TGTGCCAGCAGCTTAGGGGGCGGATTCACAGATACGCAGTATTTT. Translated: CASSLGGGFTDTQYF.

The chain carries TRBV5-1 and TRBJ1-1; 7 nucleotides align to TRBD1. The CDR3 is 16 residues long. The germline gives CDR1 SGHRS, CDR2 YFSETQ. J lost 1 base, V lost 3 bases, and 9 bases had no gene match. CDR3 amino acids: CASSYSGQTRNTEAFF. CDR3 DNA: TGCGCCAGCAGCTATTCGGGACAGACAAGGAACACTGAAGCTTTCTTT.

This sequence joins TRBV5-1 and TRBJ1-1; 10 positions agree with TRBD1. CDR3 length: 15 amino acids. After removal of 4 bases from V and 7 bases from J, the junction contained 10 bases not matched to a gene. The germline gives CDR1 SGHRS, CDR2 YFSETQ. The CDR3 nucleotides are TGCGCCAGCAGCCCACGACAGGGGGCAGGGGGTGAAGCTTTCTTT. The encoded protein is CASSPRQGAGGEAFF.